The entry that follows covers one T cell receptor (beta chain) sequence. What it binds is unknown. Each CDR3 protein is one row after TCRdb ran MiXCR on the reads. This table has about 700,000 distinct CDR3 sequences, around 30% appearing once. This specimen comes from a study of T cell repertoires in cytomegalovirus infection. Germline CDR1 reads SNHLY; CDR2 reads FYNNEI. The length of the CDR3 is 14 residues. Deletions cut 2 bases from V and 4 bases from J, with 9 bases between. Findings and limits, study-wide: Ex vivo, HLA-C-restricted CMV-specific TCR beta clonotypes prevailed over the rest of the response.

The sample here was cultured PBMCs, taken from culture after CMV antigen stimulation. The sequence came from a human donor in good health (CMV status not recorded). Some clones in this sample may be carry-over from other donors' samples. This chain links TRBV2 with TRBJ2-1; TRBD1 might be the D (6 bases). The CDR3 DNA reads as TGTGCCAGCAGTGAAAGGGGGAGATACAATGAGCAGTTCTTC. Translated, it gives CASSERGRYNEQFF.